The following is a TCR beta chain sequence with its context. Its specificity is not known. This entry is derived from a study of PD-1 blockade in mismatch repair-deficient tumors. Only in-frame clones appear in the TCRdb table, and some are missing; sequencing was by immunoSEQ multiplex PCR. Of around 130,000 clones in the sample, 88% were seen once. Mismatch repair deficiency was confirmed in all patients, by PCR or immunohistochemistry. Overall study results and limits: Tumor-resident clones, often absent from pretreatment blood, expanded after pembrolizumab and then contracted.

Source: peripheral blood, taken about 17 months after starting pembrolizumab. This TCR derives from an adult with mismatch repair-deficient cancer.

The DNA of the CDR3 is TGTGCCAGCAGCGATCTGACAGGGGAGACCGGGGAGCTGTTTTTT. Translation gives CASSDLTGETGELFF. The chain couples TRBV9 to TRBJ2-2; 8 nucleotides line up with TRBD1. From germline, CDR1 is SGDLS and CDR2 YYNGEE. J was trimmed by 5 bases and V by 3 bases; bases with no gene match: 6. The CDR3 is made up of 15 amino acids.